The 28 T cell receptor beta chains below all came from one sample that was sequenced in a study of a mutant IDH1 vaccine in newly diagnosed glioma. These receptors have no identified antigens. Assay: immunoSEQ multiplex PCR; the TCRdb copy retains only in-frame clones and omits some. The table records some 21,000 clones, around 92% of them present only once. Described time point: week 11, during vaccination. In the vaccine, a single dose held 300 ug of the mutant IDH1 20-mer peptide, along with topical imiquimod. The sequences come from PBMCs, collected from a glioma patient whose treatment included an IDH1 peptide vaccine. These receptors were obtained from a woman aged 40 to 50 with glioma.

The chain joins TRBV25-1 to TRBJ1-6; 8 positions match TRBD1. After removal of 6 bases from V and 5 bases from J, the junction contained 9 bases not matched to a gene. Germline lookup yields CDR1 MGHDK and CDR2 SYGVNS. The CDR3 is made up of 16 amino acids. The CDR3 sequence: CASRPGQGRDNSPLHF. The CDR3 coding sequence is TGTGCCAGCAGACCCGGACAGGGTAGGGATAATTCACCCCTCCACTTT.

The rearrangement uses TRBV30 and TRBJ2-7, with D perhaps matching TRBD2 (5 bases). Germline CDR1 and CDR2: GTSNPN and SVGIG (reference sequence). The CDR3 consists of 13 residues. The germline V and J ends were trimmed by 0 bases and 6 bases, with 12 bases remaining between them. CDR3 nucleotides: TGTGCCTGGAGTGTTTTGGACTCGGGCGAGCAGTACTTC. Translating gives CAWSVLDSGEQYF.

The rearrangement links TRBV10-3 to TRBJ2-7; D might be TRBD1 or TRBD2, each matching 6 bases. The germline CDR1 and CDR2 sequences are ENHRY and SYGVKD. The CDR3 is 14 residues long. Trimming shortened V by 3 bases and J by 4 bases, and 13 bases separated the two germline ends. The CDR3 region is CAISDAGEVYEQYF. CDR3 nucleotide sequence: TGTGCCATCAGTGATGCAGGGGAGGTATACGAGCAGTACTTC.

V is TRBV7-2 and J is TRBJ2-3; perhaps TRBD2 as D (5 bases). The CDR3 runs to 15 residues. Germline CDR1 reads SGHTA; CDR2 reads FQGNSA. The V end lost 5 bases, the J end lost 3 bases, and 15 bases lay between the germline ends. CDR3 sequence (DNA): TGTGCCAGCAGCCCATACGGACTCTTAACAGATACGCAGTATTTT. This encodes CASSPYGLLTDTQYF.

This chain links TRBV18 with TRBJ2-4; either TRBD1 or TRBD2 may fit D (5 bases each). The V gene lost 4 bases and the J gene lost 6 bases, with 16 bases spanning the gap. Germline V gene data show CDR1 as KGHSH and CDR2 as LQKENI. This CDR3 region has 15 residues. The CDR3 DNA is TGTGCCAGCTCACTGACTATTGGGGCCCCAAACATTCAGTACTTC. Translation gives CASSLTIGAPNIQYF.

The chain couples TRBV29-1 to TRBJ2-7; the match to TRBD1 covers 7 bases. This CDR3 contains 13 residues. Germline trimming cut 6 bases from V and 5 bases from J; bases unmatched to any gene: 10. Germline lookup yields CDR1 SQVTM and CDR2 ANQGSEA. The CDR3 DNA follows: TGCAGCGTCTACAGGGGCTCTTGGGACGAGCAGTACTTC. Amino acids: CSVYRGSWDEQYF.

The CDR3 DNA reads TGCGCCAGCAGCCTGACTAGCGGATCTTACAATGAGCAGTTCTTC. Amino acid sequence: CASSLTSGSYNEQFF. This rearrangement joins TRBV5-1 to TRBJ2-1; 9 bases fit TRBD2. V gave up 4 bases and J gave up 4 bases; unmatched junction bases: 6. There are 15 residues in the CDR3. The germline CDR1 and CDR2 sequences are SGHRS and YFSETQ.

The V call is TRBV12-5, the J call TRBJ2-2; 12 nucleotides align to TRBD2. Germline V lookup: CDR1 LGHNT, CDR2 FRNRAP. V trimming: 7 bases; J trimming: 6 bases; junction bases outside the gene matches: 9. The CDR3 runs to 16 residues. In nucleotides, the CDR3 is TGTGCTAGTGTTCTGAGGACTAGCGGGGCTTCCGGGGAGCTGTTTTTT. This translates into CASVLRTSGASGELFF. Using reference TRBV12-5 and TRBJ2-2 for the parts outside the CDR3, the full variable domain is DARVTQTPRHKVTEMGQEVTMRCQPILGHNTVFWYRQTMMQGLELLAYFRNRAPLDDSGMPKDRFSAEMPDATLATLKIQPSEPRDSAVYFCASVLRTSGASGELFFGEGSRLTVL.

The chain carries TRBV10-2 and TRBJ2-2; TRBD2 aligns across 12 bases. The CDR3 is 16 residues long. Trimming cost V 5 bases and J 6 bases; bases outside gene matches: 7. Germline V gives CDR1 WSHSY, CDR2 SAAADI. The CDR3 bases are TGCGCCAGCAGTCAACTAGCGGGAGGTATCGCCGGGGAGCTGTTTTTT. This codes for CASSQLAGGIAGELFF.

The J gene is TRBJ2-7, the V gene TRBV6-1; weak D call: TRBD2 (6 bases). CDR1 and CDR2 from the germline V gene are MNHNS and SASEGT. V lost 10 bases to trimming and J lost 3 bases, with 22 bases between them. The CDR3 has 15 residues. The chain's CDR3 is CATFREGLTFYEQYF. CDR3 bases: TGTGCCACCTTTCGAGAGGGACTTACATTCTACGAGCAGTACTTC.

This clone was seen more than once but under ten times. The V and J genes are TRBV5-1 and TRBJ1-2; 9 bases are a match to TRBD1. The CDR3 is 14 amino acids. V trimming: 0 bases; J trimming: 8 bases; junction bases outside the gene matches: 5. Germline V CDR1 and CDR2: SGHRS, YFSETQ. The CDR3 is CASSLAGQGSGYTF. As DNA, the CDR3 is TGCGCCAGCAGCTTGGCTGGACAGGGGTCCGGCTACACCTTC.

The CDR3 loop reads CASSQAQYGYTF. For the CDR3, the DNA is TGTGCCAGCAGCCAGGCCCAATATGGCTACACCTTC. This chain connects TRBV7-9 to TRBJ1-2, with D uncertain. Trimming removed 5 bases at V and 5 bases at J, with 9 bases between. Looked up from germline, CDR1 is SEHNR and CDR2 is FQNEAQ (reference sequence). CDR3 size: 12 residues.

The chain joins TRBV19 to TRBJ1-5; 8 bases align to TRBD1. CDR3 size: 17 residues. The germline V gene has CDR1 LNHDA and CDR2 SQIVND (reference sequence). The J segment lost 0 bases and the V segment lost 9 bases, leaving 13 bases of the junction unmatched. CDR3 bases: TGTGCCAGCAATACGAAACCGGGACAGGTTAGCAATCAGCCCCAGCATTTT. Translation: CASNTKPGQVSNQPQHF. Looking up the rest from reference TRBV19 and TRBJ1-5 gives the full variable domain: DGGITQSPKYLFRKEGQNVTLSCEQNLNHDAMYWYRQDPGQGLRLIYYSQIVNDFQKGDIAEGYSVSREKKESFPLTVTSAQKNPTAFYLCASNTKPGQVSNQPQHFGDGTRLSIL.

The chain is built from TRBV7-9 and TRBJ2-7; D perhaps matches TRBD1 (7 bases). The length of the CDR3 is 19 residues. V dropped 8 bases and J dropped 3 bases, with 32 bases sitting between them. CDR1 SEHNR and CDR2 FQNEAQ come from the germline V gene (reference sequence). This CDR3 is CASPVAGQSESRRVYEQYF. The CDR3, as DNA: TGTGCCAGCCCGGTGGCGGGACAGTCGGAATCAAGACGGGTCTACGAGCAGTACTTC.

The chain recombines TRBV25-1 with TRBJ1-1; D may be TRBD1 (5 bases). The CDR3 extends over 14 amino acids. Trimming removed 3 bases at V and 9 bases at J, with 17 bases between. Germline CDR1 reads MGHDK; CDR2 reads SYGVNS. CDR3 sequence reads: CASSEGGAGRKAFF. The CDR3 DNA is TGTGCCAGCAGTGAGGGAGGGGCAGGTCGGAAAGCTTTCTTT.

A single count supports this clone. The chain is built from TRBV6-1 and TRBJ1-3; possibly TRBD1 for D (6 bases). Germline CDR1 and CDR2: MNHNS and SASEGT. The V gene lost 8 bases and the J gene lost 6 bases, with 20 bases spanning the gap. The CDR3 runs 15 residues. The CDR3 DNA reads TGTGCCAGCGTCTCGGGGACAACTCTTGTAAACACCATATATTTT. Translating it yields CASVSGTTLVNTIYF.

This chain uses TRBV7-9 with TRBJ2-1, with D maybe TRBD2 (7 bases). V lost 6 bases and J 4 bases, leaving 13 bases between the germline ends. Germline assignment: CDR1 SEHNR and CDR2 FQNEAQ (reference sequence). The CDR3 spans 14 residues. The CDR3 region has the DNA TGTGCCAGCAGGGAACGGGGGGCTTACAATGAGCAGTTCTTC. It specifies CASRERGAYNEQFF.

The chain joins TRBV6-5 to TRBJ1-2; D gene unclear. The CDR3 extends over 13 amino acids. The V and J ends lost 2 bases and 6 bases respectively, with 10 bases between them. The germline CDR1 and CDR2 sequences are MNHEY and SVGAGI. The CDR3 DNA follows: TGTGCCAGCAGTTACAGGGTTTACGATGGCTACACCTTC. As protein: CASSYRVYDGYTF.

This clone appeared a single time. The V and J genes are TRBV6-5 and TRBJ1-1; D might be TRBD1 (6 bases). Germline CDR1 and CDR2: MNHEY and SVGAGI. The CDR3 covers 14 residues. Trimming removed 8 bases at V and 0 bases at J, with 13 bases between. CDR3 loop: CASSRGGMNTEAFF. The DNA for the CDR3 is TGTGCCAGCTCGAGGGGGGGTATGAACACTGAAGCTTTCTTT.

The chain uses TRBV9 and TRBJ2-7; weak D call: TRBD2 (6 bases). This CDR3 has 16 amino acids. CDR1 SGDLS and CDR2 YYNGEE come from the germline V gene. Deletions cut 4 bases from V and 5 bases from J, with 22 bases between. CDR3 nucleotide sequence: TGTGCCAGCAGCCCCTCCTCCGCCGGGGGTTTGAACGAGCAGTACTTC. Amino acids: CASSPSSAGGLNEQYF.

This sequence joins TRBV4-1 and TRBJ2-1, with D unclear. Germline CDR1 and CDR2: MGHRA and YSYEKL. With 3 bases removed from V and 0 bases from J, the gap between germline ends came to 6 bases. This CDR3 has 14 residues. This chain's CDR3 is CASSHYPSYNEQFF. CDR3 nucleotide sequence: TGCGCCAGCAGCCACTATCCCTCCTACAATGAGCAGTTCTTC.

The rearrangement uses TRBV5-1 and TRBJ2-5; 16 bases are a match to TRBD2. V lost 4 bases to trimming and J lost 1 base; unmatched junction nucleotides: 7. Germline CDR1 and CDR2: SGHRS and YFSETQ. The CDR3 loop spans 18 amino acids. The CDR3 DNA sequence: TGCGCCAGCAGCACGGGACTAGCGGGAGGGCCGGTCCAAGAGACCCAGTACTTC. Residues: CASSTGLAGGPVQETQYF.

This chain links TRBV5-1 with TRBJ1-1, with D unresolved. Germline CDR1 reads SGHRS; CDR2 reads YFSETQ. V gave up 4 bases and J gave up 1 base, with 11 bases separating them. The CDR3 has 14 residues. The CDR3 coding sequence is TGCGCCAGCAGCCTGAGGGAGGGGAACACTGAAGCTTTCTTT. It encodes CASSLREGNTEAFF.

The V gene is TRBV14, the J gene TRBJ1-1, with D maybe TRBD1 (5 bases). The CDR3 runs to 20 residues. With 3 bases removed from V and 7 bases from J, the gap between germline ends came to 33 bases. Germline V lookup: CDR1 SGHDN, CDR2 FVKESK. This chain's CDR3 is CASSHCDVTGPLGLGCEAFF. The CDR3 coding sequence is TGTGCCAGCAGCCATTGTGATGTGACGGGGCCTCTGGGCCTGGGGTGTGAAGCTTTCTTT.

The genes are TRBV12-5 and TRBJ1-3, with 9 bases matching TRBD1. The CDR3 covers 16 residues. With V trimmed by 7 bases and J by 0 bases, 7 bases remained unmatched. CDR1 LGHNT and CDR2 FRNRAP come from the germline V gene. The CDR3 loop is CASDPGQGTSGNTIYF. The CDR3 coding sequence is TGTGCTAGTGACCCCGGACAGGGGACCTCTGGAAACACCATATATTTT.

The V and J genes are TRBV18 and TRBJ2-6; 9 bases map to TRBD1. CDR1 and CDR2 from the germline V gene are KGHSH and LQKENI. The CDR3 runs 17 residues. Trimming cost V 5 bases and J 1 base; bases outside gene matches: 6. CDR3 sequence reads: CASSELGQGSGANVLTF. For the CDR3, the DNA is TGTGCCAGCTCAGAACTGGGACAGGGTTCTGGGGCCAACGTCCTGACTTTC.

The rearrangement uses TRBV5-4 and TRBJ1-4; D is possibly TRBD1 (6 bases). This CDR3 region has 14 residues. V was clipped by 1 base and J by 3 bases, with 7 bases between them. Germline lookup yields CDR1 SGHNT and CDR2 YYREEE (reference sequence). CDR3 sequence (DNA): TGTGCCAGCAGCTTGCAGGGGTCTAATGAAAAACTGTTTTTT. It codes for CASSLQGSNEKLFF.

This chain joins TRBV11-2 and TRBJ1-1; no reliable D call. Between the trimmed V and J ends, which lost 4 bases and 1 base, there was a span of 10 bases. CDR3 length: 14 residues. CDR1 is SGHAT, CDR2 FQNNGV, per germline. CDR3 amino acids: CASSSRWGNTEAFF. CDR3 in DNA: TGTGCCAGCAGCTCCCGGTGGGGGAACACTGAAGCTTTCTTT. The entire variable domain, with the rest obtained from reference TRBV11-2 and TRBJ1-1, is as follows: EAGVAQSPRYKIIEKRQSVAFWCNPISGHATLYWYQQILGQGPKLLIQFQNNGVVDDSQLPKDRFSAERLKGVDSTLKIQPAKLEDSAVYLCASSSRWGNTEAFFGQGTRLTVV.